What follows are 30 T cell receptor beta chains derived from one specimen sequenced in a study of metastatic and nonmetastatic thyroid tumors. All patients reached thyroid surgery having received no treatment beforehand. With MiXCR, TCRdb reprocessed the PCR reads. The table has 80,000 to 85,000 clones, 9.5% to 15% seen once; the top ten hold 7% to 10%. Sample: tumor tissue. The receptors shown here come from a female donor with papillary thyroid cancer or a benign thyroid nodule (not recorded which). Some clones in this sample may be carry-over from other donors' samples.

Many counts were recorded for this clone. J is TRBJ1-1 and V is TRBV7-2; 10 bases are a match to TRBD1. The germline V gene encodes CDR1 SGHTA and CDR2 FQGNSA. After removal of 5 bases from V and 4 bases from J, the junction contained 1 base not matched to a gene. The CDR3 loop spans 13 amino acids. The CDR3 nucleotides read TGTGCCAGCAGCAGGACAGGGGGCACTGAAGCTTTCTTT. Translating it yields CASSRTGGTEAFF.

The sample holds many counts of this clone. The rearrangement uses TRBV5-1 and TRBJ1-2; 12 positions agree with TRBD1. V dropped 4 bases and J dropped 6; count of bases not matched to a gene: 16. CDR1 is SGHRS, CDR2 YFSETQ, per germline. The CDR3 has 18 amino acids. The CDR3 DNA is TGCGCCAGCAGCCGCGCCGTCTTCGGGACAGGGGGCGAGCATGGCTACACCTTC. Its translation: CASSRAVFGTGGEHGYTF.

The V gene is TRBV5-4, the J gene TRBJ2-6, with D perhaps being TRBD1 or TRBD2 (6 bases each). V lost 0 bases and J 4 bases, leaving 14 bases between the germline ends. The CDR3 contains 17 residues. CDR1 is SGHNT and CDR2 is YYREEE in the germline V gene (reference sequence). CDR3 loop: CASSLDPGARGANVLTF. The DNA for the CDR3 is TGTGCCAGCAGCTTGGATCCGGGGGCGAGGGGGGCCAACGTCCTGACTTTC.

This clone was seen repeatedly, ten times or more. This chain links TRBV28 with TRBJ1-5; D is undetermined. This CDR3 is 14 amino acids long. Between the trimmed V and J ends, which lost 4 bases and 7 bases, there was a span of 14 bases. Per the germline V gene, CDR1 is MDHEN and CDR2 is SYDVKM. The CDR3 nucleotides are TGTGCCAGCAGTTCCCCCTCTTTCGGACAGCCCCAGCATTTT. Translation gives CASSSPSFGQPQHF.

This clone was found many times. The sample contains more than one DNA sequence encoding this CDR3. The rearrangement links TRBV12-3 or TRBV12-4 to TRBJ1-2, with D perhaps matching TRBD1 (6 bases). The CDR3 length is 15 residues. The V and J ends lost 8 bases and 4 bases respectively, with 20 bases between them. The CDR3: CASSSLDRFVYGYTF. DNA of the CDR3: TGTGCCAGCTCCAGTTTGGACAGATTTGTCTATGGCTACACCTTC.

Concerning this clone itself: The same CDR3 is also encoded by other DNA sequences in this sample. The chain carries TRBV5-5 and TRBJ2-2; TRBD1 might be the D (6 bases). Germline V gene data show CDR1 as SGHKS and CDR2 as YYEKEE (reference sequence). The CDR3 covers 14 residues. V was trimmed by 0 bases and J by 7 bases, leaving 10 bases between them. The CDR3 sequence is CASSLAGQLGELFF. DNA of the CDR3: TGTGCCAGCAGCTTGGCAGGACAGCTCGGGGAGCTGTTTTTT.

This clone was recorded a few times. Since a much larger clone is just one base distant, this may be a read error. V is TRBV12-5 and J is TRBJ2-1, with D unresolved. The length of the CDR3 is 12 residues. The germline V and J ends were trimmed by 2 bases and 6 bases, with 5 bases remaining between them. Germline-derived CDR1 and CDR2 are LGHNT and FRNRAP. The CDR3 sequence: CASGLWSNEQFF. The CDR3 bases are TGTGCTAGTGGTTTGTGGTCCAATGAGCAGTTCTTC.

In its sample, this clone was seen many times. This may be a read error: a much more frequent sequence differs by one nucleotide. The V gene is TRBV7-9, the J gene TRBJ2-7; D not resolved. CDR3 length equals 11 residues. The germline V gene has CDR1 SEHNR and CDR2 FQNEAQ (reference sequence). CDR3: CAGSLLTEQYF. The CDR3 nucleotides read TGTGCCGGCAGCTTACTCACGGAGCAGTACTTC. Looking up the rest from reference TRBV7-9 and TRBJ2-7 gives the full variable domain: DTGVSQNPRHKITKRGQNVTFRCDPISEHNRLYWYRQTLGQGPEFLTYFQNEAQLEKSRLLSDRFSAERPKGSFSTLEIQRTEQGDSAMYLCAGSLLTEQYFGPGTRLTVT.

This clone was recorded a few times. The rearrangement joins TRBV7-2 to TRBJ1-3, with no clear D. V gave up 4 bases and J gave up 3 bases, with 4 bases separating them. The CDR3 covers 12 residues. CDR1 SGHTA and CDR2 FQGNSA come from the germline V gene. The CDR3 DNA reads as TGTGCCAGCAGCTCCTATGGAAACACCATATATTTT. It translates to CASSSYGNTIYF.

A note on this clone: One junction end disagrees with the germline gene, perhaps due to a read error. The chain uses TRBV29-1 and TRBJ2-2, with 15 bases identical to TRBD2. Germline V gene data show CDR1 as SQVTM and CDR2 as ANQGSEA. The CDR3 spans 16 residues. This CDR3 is CSACGTSGRNPGELFF. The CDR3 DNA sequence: TGCAGCGCCTGCGGGACTAGCGGGAGGAACCCCGGGGAGCTGTTTTTT.

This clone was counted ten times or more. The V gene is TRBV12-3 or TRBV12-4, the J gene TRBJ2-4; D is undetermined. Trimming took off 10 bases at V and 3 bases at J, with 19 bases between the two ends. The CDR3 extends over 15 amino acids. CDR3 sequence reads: CATLRAAKNKNIQYF. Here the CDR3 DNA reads TGTGCCACCCTAAGGGCAGCTAAAAACAAAAACATTCAGTACTTC.

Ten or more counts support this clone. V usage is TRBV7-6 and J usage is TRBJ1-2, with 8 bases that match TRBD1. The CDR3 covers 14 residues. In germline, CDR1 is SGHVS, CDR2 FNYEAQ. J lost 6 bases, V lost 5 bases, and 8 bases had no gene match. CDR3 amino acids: CASSHGQGDNGYTF. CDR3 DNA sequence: TGTGCCAGCAGCCATGGACAGGGAGACAATGGCTACACCTTC.

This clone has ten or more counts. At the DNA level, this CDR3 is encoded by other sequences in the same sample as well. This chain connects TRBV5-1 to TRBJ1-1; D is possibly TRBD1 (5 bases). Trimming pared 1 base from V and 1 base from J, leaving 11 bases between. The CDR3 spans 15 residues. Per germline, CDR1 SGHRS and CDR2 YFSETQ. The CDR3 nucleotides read TGCGCCAGCAGCTTGCCCGGTGGGGCGAACACTGAAGCTTTCTTT. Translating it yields CASSLPGGANTEAFF. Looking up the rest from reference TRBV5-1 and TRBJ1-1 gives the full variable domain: KAGVTQTPRYLIKTRGQQVTLSCSPISGHRSVSWYQQTPGQGLQFLFEYFSETQRNKGNFPGRFSGRQFSNSRSEMNVSTLELGDSALYLCASSLPGGANTEAFFGQGTRLTVV.

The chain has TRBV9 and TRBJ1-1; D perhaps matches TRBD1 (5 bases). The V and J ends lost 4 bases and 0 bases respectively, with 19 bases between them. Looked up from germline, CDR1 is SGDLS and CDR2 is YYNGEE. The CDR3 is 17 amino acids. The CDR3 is CASSIEPGLGLNTEAFF. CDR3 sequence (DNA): TGTGCCAGCAGCATAGAGCCAGGGTTAGGACTGAACACTGAAGCTTTCTTT.

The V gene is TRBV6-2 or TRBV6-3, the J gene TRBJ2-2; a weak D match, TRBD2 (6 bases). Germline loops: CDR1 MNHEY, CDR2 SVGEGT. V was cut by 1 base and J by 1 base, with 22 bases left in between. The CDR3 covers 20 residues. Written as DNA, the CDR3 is TGTGCCAGCAGTTACTACGGTGGGATTGGGCACGGGGGGAACACCGGGGAGCTGTTTTTT. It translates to CASSYYGGIGHGGNTGELFF.

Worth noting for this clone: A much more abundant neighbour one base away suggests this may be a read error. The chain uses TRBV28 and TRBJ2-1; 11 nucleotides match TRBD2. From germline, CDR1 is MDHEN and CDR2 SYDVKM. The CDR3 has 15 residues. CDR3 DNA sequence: TGTGCCAGCAGTTTGCCACTAGCGGGAGCGGATGAGCAGTCCTTC. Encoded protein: CASSLPLAGADEQSF.

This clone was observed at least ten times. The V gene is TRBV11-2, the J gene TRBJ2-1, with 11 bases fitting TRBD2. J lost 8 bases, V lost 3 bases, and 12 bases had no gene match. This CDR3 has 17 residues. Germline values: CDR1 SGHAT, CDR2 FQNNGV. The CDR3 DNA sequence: TGTGCCAGCAGCTTTAGTAGCGGGAGGGCCTTTAGCCATGAGCAGTTCTTC. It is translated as CASSFSSGRAFSHEQFF.

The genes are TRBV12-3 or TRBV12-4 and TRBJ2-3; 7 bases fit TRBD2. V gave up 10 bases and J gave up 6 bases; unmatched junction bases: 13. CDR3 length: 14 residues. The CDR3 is CATLAVSAPDTQYF. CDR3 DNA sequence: TGTGCCACCCTAGCGGTATCAGCCCCCGATACGCAGTATTTT.

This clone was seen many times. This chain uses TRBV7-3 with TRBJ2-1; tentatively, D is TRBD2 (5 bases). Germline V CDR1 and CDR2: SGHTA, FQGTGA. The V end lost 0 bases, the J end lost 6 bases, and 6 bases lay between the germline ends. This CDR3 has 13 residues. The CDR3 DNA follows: TGTGCCAGCAGCTTAACTAGCGCCAATGAGCAGTTCTTC. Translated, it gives CASSLTSANEQFF.

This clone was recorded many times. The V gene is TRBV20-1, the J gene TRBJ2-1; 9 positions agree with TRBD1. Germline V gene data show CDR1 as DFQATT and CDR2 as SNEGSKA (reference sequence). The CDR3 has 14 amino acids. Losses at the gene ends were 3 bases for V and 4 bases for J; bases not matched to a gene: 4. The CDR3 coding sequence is TGCAGTGCTAGCCCGGGACAGGGATACAATGAGCAGTTCTTC. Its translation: CSASPGQGYNEQFF.

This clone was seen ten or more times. CDR3 amino acids: CASRIGHEQYF. The CDR3 nucleotides are TGTGCCAGCAGGATAGGCCACGAGCAGTACTTC. The chain is built from TRBV2 and TRBJ2-7; D gene uncertain. This CDR3 contains 11 residues. CDR1 SNHLY and CDR2 FYNNEI come from the germline V gene. The V gene lost 6 bases and the J gene lost 5 bases, with 8 bases spanning the gap.

The CDR3 loop is CASSLAPGLAGYQETQYF. CDR3 bases: TGCGCCAGCAGCTTAGCCCCGGGACTAGCGGGGTACCAAGAGACCCAGTACTTC. This chain links TRBV5-1 with TRBJ2-5, with 13 bases lining up with TRBD2. The germline gives CDR1 SGHRS, CDR2 YFSETQ. The CDR3 consists of 18 residues. With V trimmed by 2 bases and J by 0 bases, 7 bases remained unmatched.

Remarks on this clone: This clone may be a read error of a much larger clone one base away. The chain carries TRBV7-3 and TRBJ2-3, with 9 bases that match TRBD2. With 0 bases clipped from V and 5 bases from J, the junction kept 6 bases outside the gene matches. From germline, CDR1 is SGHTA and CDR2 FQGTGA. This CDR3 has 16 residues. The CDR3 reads CASSLTLAGAQDTQYF. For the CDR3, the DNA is TGTGCCAGCAGCTTAACTTTAGCGGGAGCTCAAGATACGCAGTATTTT.

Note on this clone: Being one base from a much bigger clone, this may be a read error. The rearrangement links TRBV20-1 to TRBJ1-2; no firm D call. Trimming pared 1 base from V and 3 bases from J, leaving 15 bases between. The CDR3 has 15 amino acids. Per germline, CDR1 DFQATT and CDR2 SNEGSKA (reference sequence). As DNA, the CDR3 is TGCAGTGCTAGAGTCAAGGACCTGGGAGACTATGGCTACACCTTC. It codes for CSARVKDLGDYGYTF.

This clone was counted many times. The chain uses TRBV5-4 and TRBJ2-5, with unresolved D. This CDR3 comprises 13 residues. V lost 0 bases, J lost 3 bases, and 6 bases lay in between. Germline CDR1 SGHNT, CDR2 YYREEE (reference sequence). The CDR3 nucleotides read TGTGCCAGCAGCTTGGGCGCGGAAGAGACCCAGTACTTC. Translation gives CASSLGAEETQYF.

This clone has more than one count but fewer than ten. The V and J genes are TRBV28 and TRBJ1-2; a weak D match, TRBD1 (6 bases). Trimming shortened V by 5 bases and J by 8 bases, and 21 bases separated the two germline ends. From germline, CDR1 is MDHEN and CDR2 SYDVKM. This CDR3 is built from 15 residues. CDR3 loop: CASSPPGWGGRGYTF. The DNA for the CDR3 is TGTGCCAGCAGTCCCCCCGGGTGGGGGGGGCGCGGCTACACCTTC.

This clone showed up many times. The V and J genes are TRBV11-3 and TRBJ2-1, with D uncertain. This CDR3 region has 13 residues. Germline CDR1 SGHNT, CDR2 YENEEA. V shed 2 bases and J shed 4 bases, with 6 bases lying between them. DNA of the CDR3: TGTGCCAGCAGCTTATCCAGGTACAATGAGCAGTTCTTC. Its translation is CASSLSRYNEQFF.

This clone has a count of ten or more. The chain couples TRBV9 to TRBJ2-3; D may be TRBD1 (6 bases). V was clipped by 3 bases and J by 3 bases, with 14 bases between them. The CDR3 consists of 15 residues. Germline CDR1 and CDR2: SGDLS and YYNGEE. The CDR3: CASSAGDAGTDTQYF. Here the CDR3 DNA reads TGTGCCAGCAGCGCAGGGGATGCGGGTACAGATACGCAGTATTTT.

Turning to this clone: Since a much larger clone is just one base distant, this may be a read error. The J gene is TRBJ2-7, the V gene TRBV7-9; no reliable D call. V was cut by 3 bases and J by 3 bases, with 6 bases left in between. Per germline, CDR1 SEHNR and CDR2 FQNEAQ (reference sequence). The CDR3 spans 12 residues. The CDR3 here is CASSLVVYEQYF. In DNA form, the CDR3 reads TGTGCCAGCAGCTTGGTGGTCTACGAGCAGTACTTC. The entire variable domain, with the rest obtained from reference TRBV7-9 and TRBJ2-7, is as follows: DTGVSQNPRHKITKRGQNVTFRCDPISEHNRLYWYRQTLGQGPEFLTYFQNEAQLEKSRLLSDRFSAERPKGSFSTLEIQRTEQGDSAMYLCASSLVVYEQYFGPGTRLTVT.

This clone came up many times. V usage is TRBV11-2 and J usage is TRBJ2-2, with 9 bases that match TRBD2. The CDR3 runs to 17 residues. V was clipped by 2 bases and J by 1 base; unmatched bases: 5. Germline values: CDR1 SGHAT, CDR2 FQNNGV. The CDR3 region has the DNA TGTGCCAGCAGCTTACTTAGCGGGAGAGGGAACACCGGGGAGCTGTTTTTT. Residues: CASSLLSGRGNTGELFF. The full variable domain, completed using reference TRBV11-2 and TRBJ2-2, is EAGVAQSPRYKIIEKRQSVAFWCNPISGHATLYWYQQILGQGPKLLIQFQNNGVVDDSQLPKDRFSAERLKGVDSTLKIQPAKLEDSAVYLCASSLLSGRGNTGELFFGEGSRLTVL.